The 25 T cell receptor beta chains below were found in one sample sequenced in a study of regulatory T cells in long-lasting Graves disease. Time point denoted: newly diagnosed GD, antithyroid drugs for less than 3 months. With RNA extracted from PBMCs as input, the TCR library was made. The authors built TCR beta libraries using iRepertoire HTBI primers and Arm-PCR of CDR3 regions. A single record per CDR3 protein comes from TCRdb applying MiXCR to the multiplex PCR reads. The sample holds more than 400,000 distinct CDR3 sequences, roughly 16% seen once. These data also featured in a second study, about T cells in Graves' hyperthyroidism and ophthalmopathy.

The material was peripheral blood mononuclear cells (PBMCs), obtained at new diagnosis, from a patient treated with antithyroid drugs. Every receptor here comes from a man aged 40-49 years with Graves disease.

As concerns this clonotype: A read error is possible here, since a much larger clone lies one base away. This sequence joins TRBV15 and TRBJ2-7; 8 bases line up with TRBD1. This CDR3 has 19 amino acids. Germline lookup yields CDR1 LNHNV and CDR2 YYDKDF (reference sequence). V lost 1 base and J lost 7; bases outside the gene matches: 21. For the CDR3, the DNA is TGTGCCACCAGCAGAGGCGGGACAGGTCTATTGGGGAGAGTCCCGGAGCAGTACTTC. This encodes CATSRGGTGLLGRVPEQYF.

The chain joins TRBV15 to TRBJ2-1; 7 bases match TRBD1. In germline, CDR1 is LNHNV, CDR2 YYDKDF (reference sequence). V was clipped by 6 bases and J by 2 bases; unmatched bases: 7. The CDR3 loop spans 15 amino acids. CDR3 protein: CATSNGQAAYNEQFF. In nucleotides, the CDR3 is TGTGCCACCAGTAACGGACAGGCAGCCTACAATGAGCAGTTCTTC.

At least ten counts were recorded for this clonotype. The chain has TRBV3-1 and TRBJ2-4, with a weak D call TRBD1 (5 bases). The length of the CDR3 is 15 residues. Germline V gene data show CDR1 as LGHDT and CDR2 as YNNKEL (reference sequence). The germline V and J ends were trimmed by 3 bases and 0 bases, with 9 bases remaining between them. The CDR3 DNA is TGTGCCAGCAGCCAGAGACAGATAGCCAAAAACATTCAGTACTTC. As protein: CASSQRQIAKNIQYF.

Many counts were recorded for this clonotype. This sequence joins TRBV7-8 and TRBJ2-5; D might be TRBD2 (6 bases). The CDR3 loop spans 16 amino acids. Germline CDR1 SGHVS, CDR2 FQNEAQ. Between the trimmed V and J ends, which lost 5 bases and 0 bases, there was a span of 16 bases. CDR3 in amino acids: CASSGGRQTYQETQYF. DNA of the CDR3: TGTGCCAGCAGCGGGGGGAGACAGACTTACCAAGAGACCCAGTACTTC.

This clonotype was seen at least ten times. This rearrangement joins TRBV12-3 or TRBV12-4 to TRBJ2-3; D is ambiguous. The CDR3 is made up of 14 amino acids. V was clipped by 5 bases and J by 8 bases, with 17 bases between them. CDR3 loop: CASSPLGHLSTQYF. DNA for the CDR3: TGTGCCAGCAGTCCGTTGGGTCATTTGAGTACGCAGTATTTT.

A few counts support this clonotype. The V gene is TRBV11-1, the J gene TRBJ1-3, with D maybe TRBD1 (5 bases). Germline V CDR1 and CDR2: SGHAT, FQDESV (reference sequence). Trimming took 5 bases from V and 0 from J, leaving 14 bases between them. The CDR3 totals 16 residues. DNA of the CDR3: TGTGCCAGCAGCACCCGGGACGGCCACTCTGGAAACACCATATATTTT. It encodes CASSTRDGHSGNTIYF. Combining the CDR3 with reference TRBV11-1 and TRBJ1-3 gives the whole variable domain EAEVAQSPRYKITEKSQAVAFWCDPISGHATLYWYRQILGQGPELLVQFQDESVVDDSQLPKDRFSAERLKGVDSTLKIQPAELGDSAMYLCASSTRDGHSGNTIYFGEGSWLTVV.

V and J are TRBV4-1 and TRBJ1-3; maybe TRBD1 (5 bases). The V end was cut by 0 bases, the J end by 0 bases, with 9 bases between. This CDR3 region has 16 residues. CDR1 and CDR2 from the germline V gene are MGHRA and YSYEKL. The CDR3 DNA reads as TGCGCCAGCAGCCAAGATCGGACACTCTCTGGAAACACCATATATTTT. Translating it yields CASSQDRTLSGNTIYF.

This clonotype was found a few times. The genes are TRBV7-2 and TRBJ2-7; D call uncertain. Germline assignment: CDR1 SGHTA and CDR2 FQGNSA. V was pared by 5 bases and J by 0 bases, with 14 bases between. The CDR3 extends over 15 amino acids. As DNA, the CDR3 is TGTGCCAGCAGCCTAGAAGGCTGCAACTCCTACGAGCAGTACTTC. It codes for CASSLEGCNSYEQYF.

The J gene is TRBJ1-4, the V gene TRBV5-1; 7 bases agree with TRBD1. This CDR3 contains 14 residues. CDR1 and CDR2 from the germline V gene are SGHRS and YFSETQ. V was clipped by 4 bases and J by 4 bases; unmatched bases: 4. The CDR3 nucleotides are TGCGCCAGCAGCGCGACAGGGATTAATGAAAAACTGTTTTTT. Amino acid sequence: CASSATGINEKLFF.

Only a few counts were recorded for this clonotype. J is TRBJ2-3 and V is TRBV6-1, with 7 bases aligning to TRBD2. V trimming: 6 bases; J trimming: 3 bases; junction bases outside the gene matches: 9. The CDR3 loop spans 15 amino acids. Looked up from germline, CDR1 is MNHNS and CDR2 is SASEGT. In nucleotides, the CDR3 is TGTGCCAGCAGGTCGGGCGGGAGAGCGACAGATACGCAGTATTTT. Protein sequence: CASRSGGRATDTQYF.

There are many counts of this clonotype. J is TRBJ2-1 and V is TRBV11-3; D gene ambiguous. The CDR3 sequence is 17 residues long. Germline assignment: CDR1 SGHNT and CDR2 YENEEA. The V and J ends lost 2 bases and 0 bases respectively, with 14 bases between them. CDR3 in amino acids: CASSLINSAISYNEQFF. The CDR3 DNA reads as TGTGCCAGCAGCTTAATAAATTCAGCAATCTCCTACAATGAGCAGTTCTTC.

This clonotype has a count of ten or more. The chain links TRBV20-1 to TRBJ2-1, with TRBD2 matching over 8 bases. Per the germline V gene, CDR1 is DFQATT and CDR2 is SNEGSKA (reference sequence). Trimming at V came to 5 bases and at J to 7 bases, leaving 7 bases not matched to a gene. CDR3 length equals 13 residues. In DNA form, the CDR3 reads TGCAGTGCTTCCGGGACTAGTGGGAATGAGCAGTTCTTC. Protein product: CSASGTSGNEQFF.

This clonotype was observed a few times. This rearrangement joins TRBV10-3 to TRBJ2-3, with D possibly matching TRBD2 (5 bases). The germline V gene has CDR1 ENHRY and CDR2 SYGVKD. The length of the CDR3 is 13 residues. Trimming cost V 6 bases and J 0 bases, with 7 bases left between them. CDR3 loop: CAISRTSTDTQYF. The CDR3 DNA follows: TGTGCCATCAGCAGGACTAGCACAGATACGCAGTATTTT.

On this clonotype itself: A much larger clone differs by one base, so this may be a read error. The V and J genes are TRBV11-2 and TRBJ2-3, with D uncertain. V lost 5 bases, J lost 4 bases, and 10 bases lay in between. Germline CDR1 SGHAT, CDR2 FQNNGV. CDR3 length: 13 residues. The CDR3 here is CASSEEAPDTQYF. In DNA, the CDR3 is TGTGCCAGCAGCGAAGAGGCACCAGATACGCAGTATTTT. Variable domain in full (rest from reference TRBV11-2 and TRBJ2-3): EAGVAQSPRYKIIEKRQSVAFWCNPISGHATLYWYQQILGQGPKLLIQFQNNGVVDDSQLPKDRFSAERLKGVDSTLKIQPAKLEDSAVYLCASSEEAPDTQYFGPGTRLTVL.

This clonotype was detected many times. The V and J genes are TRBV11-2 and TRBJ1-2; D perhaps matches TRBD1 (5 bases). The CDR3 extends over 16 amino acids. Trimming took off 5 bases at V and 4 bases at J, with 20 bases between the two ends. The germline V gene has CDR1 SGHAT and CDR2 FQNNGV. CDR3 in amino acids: CASSPGTFDSLYGYTF. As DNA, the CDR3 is TGTGCCAGCAGCCCCGGGACGTTTGATTCCCTCTATGGCTACACCTTC. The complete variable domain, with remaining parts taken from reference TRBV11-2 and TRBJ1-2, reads EAGVAQSPRYKIIEKRQSVAFWCNPISGHATLYWYQQILGQGPKLLIQFQNNGVVDDSQLPKDRFSAERLKGVDSTLKIQPAKLEDSAVYLCASSPGTFDSLYGYTFGSGTRLTVV.

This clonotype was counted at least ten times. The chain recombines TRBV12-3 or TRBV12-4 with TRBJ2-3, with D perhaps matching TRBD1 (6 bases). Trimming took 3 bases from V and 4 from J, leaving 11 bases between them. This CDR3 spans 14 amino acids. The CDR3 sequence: CASSLGRGPDTQYF. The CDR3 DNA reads TGTGCCAGCAGTTTGGGCAGGGGTCCAGATACGCAGTATTTT.

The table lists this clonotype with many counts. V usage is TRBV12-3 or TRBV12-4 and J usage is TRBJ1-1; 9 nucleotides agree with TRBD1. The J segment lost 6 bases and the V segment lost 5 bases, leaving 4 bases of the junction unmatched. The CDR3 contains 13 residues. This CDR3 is CASSLRQGAEAFF. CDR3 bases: TGTGCCAGCAGTCTCCGACAGGGGGCTGAAGCTTTCTTT.

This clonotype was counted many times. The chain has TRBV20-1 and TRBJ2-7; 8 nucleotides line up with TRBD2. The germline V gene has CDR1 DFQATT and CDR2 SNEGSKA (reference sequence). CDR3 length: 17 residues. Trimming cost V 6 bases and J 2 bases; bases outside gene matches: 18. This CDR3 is CSAPGTRVPGGTYEQYF. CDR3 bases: TGCAGTGCCCCCGGGACTAGGGTTCCCGGGGGGACCTACGAGCAGTACTTC.

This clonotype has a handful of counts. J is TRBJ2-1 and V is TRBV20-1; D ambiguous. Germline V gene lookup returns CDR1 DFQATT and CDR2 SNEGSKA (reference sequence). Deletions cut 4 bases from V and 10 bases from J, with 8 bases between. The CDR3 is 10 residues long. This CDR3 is CSANVWEQFF. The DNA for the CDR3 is TGCAGTGCTAACGTTTGGGAGCAGTTCTTC.

DNA of the CDR3: TGCAGTGCCCCCCCGGGATACAATGAGCAGTTCTTC. Protein product: CSAPPGYNEQFF. This rearrangement joins TRBV20-1 to TRBJ2-1; perhaps TRBD2 as D (5 bases). Looked up from germline, CDR1 is DFQATT and CDR2 is SNEGSKA (reference sequence). The CDR3 consists of 12 residues. Trimming cost V 6 bases and J 4 bases, with 10 bases left between them.

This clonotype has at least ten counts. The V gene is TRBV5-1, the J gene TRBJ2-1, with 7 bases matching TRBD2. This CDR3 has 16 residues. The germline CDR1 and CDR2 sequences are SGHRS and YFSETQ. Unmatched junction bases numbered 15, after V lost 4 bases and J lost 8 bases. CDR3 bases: TGCGCCAGCAGCCGCGTCGTCGGGAGGAGGACCGATGAGCAGTTCTTC. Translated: CASSRVVGRRTDEQFF.

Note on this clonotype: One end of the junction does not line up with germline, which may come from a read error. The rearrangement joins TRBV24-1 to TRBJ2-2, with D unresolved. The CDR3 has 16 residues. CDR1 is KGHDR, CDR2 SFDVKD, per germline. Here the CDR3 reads CATSDFRTANIGELFF. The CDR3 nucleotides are TGTGCCACCAGTGATTTTAGGACGGCGAACATCGGGGAGCTGTTTTTT.

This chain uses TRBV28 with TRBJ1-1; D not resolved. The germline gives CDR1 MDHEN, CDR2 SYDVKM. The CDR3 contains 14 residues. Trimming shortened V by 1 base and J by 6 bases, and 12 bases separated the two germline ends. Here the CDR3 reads CASSLFHSVAEAFF. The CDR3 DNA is TGTGCCAGCAGTTTATTCCACAGCGTCGCTGAAGCTTTCTTT.

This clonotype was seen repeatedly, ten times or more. In DNA form, the CDR3 reads TGTGCCAGCAGTTTAGATAGGTACCCGGGACAGGGATACCAAGAGACCCAGTACTTC. Translation: CASSLDRYPGQGYQETQYF. This chain uses TRBV28 with TRBJ2-5, with 9 bases lining up with TRBD1. Germline lookup yields CDR1 MDHEN and CDR2 SYDVKM. Trimming at V came to 2 bases and at J to 0 bases, leaving 13 bases not matched to a gene. The CDR3 has 19 residues.

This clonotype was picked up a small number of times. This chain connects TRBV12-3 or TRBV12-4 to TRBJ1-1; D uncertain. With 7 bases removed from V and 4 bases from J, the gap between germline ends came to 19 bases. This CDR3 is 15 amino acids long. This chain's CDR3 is CASTPLRPSITEAFF. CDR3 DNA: TGTGCCAGCACCCCTCTCCGACCGAGCATCACTGAAGCTTTCTTT.